This TCR beta chain is from a study of blood T cell repertoires in COVID-19 (dated by TCRdb to the early 2020s). For context, the study as a whole: Samples from collaborators originated in the United States, Italy and Spain and spanned both the acute and convalescent phases of COVID-19. The dataset comprised deeply sampled blood TCRbeta repertoires from subjects exposed to, actively infected with, or recovered from COVID-19. Samples came from the ongoing ImmuneRACE study (first 160 participants) plus 1,254 subjects from 6 global collaborators. The material from the prospective study consisted of cDNA or gDNA derived from T cells, B-cell-depleted T cells, or PBMCs. HLA class I and class II types, where available, came from metadata supplied by the sample provider rather than from assay-based typing. The repertoires were released in a freely available public database intended as a resource for research on the immune response to SARS-CoV-2. The sample metadata nearly always contained a de-identified subject ID, COVID-19 status, age in years and sex.

What the authors observed across the whole study: The quantity of clinical and demographic metadata differed by source and by participant and was supplied without curation.

Only one count was recorded for this clone. This receptor's antigen is unknown. Per-base quality was not reported, and no clone a single base away is much larger than it. V and J lose 0 bases and 13 bases, and a span of 18 bases separates them. The germline V gene (reference sequence) gives CDR1 as MNHNY and CDR2 as SVGAGI. The CDR3 has 14 amino acids, counting the end cysteine and phenylalanine. Of the read, only the CDR3 DNA is kept; its 42 bases are in frame from base 1. Each collaborating institution followed its own protocols to collect whole blood in K2EDTA tubes. For TCRbeta analysis, collaborator samples were shipped as frozen whole blood, as isolated PBMCs, or as DNA extracted from either sample type. TCRbeta CDR3 regions were amplified from genomic DNA by means of the immunoSEQ Assay, a bias-controlled multiplex PCR. The authors' pipeline ran thus. The number of nucleated cells in each sample was estimated from the amplification of reference gene primers within the assay. To quantify the absolute abundance of each unique TCRbeta CDR3 rearrangement, sequence reads were collapsed and filtered. Productive Simpson clonality was computed per sample as the square root of Simpson's diversity index over productive rearrangements. Imported from immuneACCESS, the table was reduced by TCRdb to in-frame sequences with V and J called. These copies leave out some clones; in studies compared against another copy, an unresolved V gene accounts for under half, and the cause of the remainder is not known. The V and J calls and clone size come from that table; D and trimming were worked out from the DNA. For this sample the table gives about 190,000 clones, of which just under 80% were detected only once. Jointly, the top ten make up 2.5% to 3.5% of the sample.

Here the chain combines TRBV6-6 and TRBJ2-5, with a tentative D gene TRBD1 over 5 matching bases. Source material: peripheral blood. This receptor was taken from a woman aged 80 or over with active or convalescent COVID-19. The nucleotides are TGTGCCAGCAGTTACTCTAGGGGCCTTATGCTACGGTACTTC. This is translated as CASSYSRGLMLRYF.